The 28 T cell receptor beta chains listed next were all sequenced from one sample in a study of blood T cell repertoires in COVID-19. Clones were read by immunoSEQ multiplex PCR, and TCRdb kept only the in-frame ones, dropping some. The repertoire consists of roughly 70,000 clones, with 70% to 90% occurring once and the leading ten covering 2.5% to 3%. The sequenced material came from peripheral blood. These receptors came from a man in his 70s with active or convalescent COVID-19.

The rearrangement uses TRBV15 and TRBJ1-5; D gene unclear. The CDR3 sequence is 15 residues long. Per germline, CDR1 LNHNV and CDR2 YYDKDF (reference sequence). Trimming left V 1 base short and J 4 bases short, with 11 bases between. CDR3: CATSRGEQNNQPQHF. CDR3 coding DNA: TGTGCCACCAGCAGAGGTGAACAGAATAATCAGCCCCAGCATTTT.

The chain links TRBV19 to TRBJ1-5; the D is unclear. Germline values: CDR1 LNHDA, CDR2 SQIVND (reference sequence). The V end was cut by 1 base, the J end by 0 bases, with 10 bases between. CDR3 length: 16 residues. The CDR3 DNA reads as TGTGCCAGTAGTATAGGGGAGCAGACTAGCAATCAGCCCCAGCATTTT. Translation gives CASSIGEQTSNQPQHF.

CDR3 DNA sequence: TGTGCCAGCAGCTTGGGGGACAGGGCCATATATTTT. It yields the protein CASSLGDRAIYF. The V and J genes are TRBV7-9 and TRBJ1-3, with TRBD1 identical over 9 bases. V shed 3 bases, J shed 11 bases, and the junction held 2 bases outside the gene matches. The CDR3 is 12 amino acids. CDR1 SEHNR and CDR2 FQNEAQ come from the germline V gene (reference sequence).

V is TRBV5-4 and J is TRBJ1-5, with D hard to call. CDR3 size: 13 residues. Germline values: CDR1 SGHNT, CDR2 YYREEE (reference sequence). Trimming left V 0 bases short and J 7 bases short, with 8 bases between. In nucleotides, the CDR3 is TGTGCCAGCAGCTTGGGTGGCGGACAGCCCCAGCATTTT. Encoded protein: CASSLGGGQPQHF.

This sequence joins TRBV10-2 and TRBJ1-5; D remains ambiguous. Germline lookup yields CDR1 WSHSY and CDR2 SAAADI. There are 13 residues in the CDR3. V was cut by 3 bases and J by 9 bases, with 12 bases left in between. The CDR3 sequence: CASSESGVMPQHF. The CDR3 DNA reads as TGCGCCAGCAGTGAATCCGGGGTGATGCCCCAGCATTTT.

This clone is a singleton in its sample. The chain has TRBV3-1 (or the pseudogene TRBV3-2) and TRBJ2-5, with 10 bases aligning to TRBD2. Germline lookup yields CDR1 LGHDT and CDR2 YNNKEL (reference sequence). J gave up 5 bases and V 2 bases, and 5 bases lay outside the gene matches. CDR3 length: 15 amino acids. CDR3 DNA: TGTGCCAGCAGCCAACCAGCGGGGGGGCAGGAGACCCAGTACTTC. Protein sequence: CASSQPAGGQETQYF.

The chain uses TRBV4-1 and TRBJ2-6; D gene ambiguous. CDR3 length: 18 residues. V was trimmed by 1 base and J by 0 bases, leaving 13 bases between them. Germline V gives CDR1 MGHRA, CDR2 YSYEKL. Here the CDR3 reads CASSQGFLAPSGANVLTF. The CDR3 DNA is TGCGCCAGCAGCCAAGGCTTTCTCGCGCCCTCTGGGGCCAACGTCCTGACTTTC.

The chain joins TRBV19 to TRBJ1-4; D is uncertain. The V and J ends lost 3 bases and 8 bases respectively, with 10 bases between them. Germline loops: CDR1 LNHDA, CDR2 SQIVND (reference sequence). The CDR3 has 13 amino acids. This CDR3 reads CASSMRYGEKLFF. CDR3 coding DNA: TGTGCCAGTAGTATGAGGTACGGCGAAAAACTGTTTTTT.

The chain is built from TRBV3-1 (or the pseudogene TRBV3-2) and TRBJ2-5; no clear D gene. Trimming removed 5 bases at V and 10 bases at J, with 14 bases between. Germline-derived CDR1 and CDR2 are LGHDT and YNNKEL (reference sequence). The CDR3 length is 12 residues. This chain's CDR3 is CASSFMASGQYF. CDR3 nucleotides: TGTGCCAGCAGCTTTATGGCTTCGGGCCAGTACTTC.

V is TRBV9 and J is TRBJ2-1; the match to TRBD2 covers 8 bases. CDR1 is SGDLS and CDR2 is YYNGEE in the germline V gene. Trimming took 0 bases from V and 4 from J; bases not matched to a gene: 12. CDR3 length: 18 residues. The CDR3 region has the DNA TGTGCCAGCAGCGTAGGAACTCGGACTAGCCAATTATACAATGAGCAGTTCTTC. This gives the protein CASSVGTRTSQLYNEQFF. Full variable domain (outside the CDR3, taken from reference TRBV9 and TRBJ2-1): DSGVTQTPKHLITATGQRVTLRCSPRSGDLSVYWYQQSLDQGLQFLIQYYNGEERAKGNILERFSAQQFPDLHSELNLSSLELGDSALYFCASSVGTRTSQLYNEQFFGPGTRLTVL.

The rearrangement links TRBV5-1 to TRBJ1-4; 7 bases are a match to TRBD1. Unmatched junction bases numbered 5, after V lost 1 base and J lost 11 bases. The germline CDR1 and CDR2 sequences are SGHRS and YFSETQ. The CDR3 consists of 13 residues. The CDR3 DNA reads TGCGCCAGCAGCTTGCGAAGGGGGCAGAAACTGTTTTTT. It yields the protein CASSLRRGQKLFF.

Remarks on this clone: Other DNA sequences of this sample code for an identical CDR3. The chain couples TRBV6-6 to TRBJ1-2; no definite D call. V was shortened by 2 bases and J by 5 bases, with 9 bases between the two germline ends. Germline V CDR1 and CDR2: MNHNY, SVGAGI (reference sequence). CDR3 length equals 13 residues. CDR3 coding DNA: TGTGCCAGCAGTTACGGGCGGGGATATGGCTACACCTTC. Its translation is CASSYGRGYGYTF.

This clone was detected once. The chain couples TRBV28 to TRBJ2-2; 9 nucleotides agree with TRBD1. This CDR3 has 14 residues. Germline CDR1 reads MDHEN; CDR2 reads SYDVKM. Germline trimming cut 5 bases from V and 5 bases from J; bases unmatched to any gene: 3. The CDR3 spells CASSATGGTGELFF. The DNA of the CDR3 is TGTGCCAGCAGTGCGACAGGGGGGACCGGGGAGCTGTTTTTT.

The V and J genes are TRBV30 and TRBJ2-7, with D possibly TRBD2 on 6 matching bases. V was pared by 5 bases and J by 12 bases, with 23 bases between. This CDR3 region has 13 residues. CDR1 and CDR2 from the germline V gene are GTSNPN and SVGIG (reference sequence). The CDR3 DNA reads TGTGCCTGGGATCTCGGGGCGGGGCAGCAACGGTACTTC. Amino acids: CAWDLGAGQQRYF.

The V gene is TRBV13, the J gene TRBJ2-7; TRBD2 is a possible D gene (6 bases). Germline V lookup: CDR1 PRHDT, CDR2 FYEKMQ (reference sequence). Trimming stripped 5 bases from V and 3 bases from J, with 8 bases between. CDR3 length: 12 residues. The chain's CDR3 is CASSQAGYEQYF. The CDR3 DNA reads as TGTGCCAGCAGCCAAGCGGGCTACGAGCAGTACTTC.

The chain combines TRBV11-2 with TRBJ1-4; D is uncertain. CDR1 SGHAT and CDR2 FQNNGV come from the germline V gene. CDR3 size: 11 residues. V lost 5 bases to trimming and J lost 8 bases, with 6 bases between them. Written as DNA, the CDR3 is TGTGCCAGCAGCGAGGGAGAAAAACTGTTTTTT. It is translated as CASSEGEKLFF.

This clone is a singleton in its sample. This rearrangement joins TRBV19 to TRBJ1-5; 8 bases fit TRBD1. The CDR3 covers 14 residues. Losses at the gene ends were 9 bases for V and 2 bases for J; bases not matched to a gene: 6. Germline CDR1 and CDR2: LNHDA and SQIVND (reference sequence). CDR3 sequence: CASSGTGGNQPQHF. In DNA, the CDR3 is TGTGCCAGCTCCGGGACAGGTGGCAATCAGCCCCAGCATTTT.

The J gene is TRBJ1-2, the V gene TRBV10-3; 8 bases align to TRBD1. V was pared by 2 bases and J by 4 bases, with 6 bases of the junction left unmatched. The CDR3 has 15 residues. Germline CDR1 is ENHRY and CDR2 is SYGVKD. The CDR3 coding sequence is TGTGCCATCAGTGAGGGAGCAGGGGGCATCTATGGCTACACCTTC. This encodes CAISEGAGGIYGYTF.

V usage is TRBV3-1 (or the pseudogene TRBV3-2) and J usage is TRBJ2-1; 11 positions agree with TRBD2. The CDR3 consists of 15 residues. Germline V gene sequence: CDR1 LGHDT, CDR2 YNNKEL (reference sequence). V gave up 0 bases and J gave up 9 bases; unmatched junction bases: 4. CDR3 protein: CASSQELAGVSEQFF. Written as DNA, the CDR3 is TGTGCCAGCAGCCAAGAACTAGCGGGAGTGTCTGAGCAGTTCTTC.

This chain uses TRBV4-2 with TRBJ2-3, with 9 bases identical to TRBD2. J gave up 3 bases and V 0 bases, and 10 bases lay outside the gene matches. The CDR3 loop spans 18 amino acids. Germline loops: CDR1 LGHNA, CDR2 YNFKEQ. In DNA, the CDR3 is TGTGCCAGCAGCCAAGATTTAGGGCTAGCGGGGAGAACAGATACGCAGTATTTT. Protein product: CASSQDLGLAGRTDTQYF.

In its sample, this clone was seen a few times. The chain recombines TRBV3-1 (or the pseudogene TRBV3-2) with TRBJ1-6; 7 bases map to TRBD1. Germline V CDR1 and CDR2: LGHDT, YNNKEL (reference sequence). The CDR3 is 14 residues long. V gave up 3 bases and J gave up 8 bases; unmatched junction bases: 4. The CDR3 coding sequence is TGTGCCAGCAGCCAGGGACAGAGCGATTCACCCCTCCACTTT. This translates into CASSQGQSDSPLHF.

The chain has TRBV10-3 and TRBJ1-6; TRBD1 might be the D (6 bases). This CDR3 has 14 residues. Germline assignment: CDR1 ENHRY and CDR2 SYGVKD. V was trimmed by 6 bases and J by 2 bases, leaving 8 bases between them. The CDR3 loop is CAISRDTYNSPLHF. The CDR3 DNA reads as TGTGCCATCAGCAGGGACACCTATAATTCACCCCTCCACTTT.

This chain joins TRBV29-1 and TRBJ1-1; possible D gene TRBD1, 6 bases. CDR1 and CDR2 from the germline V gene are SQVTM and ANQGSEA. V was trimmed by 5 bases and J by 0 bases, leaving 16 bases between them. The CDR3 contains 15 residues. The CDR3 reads CSVRRGGGLNTEAFF. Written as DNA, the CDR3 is TGCAGCGTTCGAAGAGGGGGGGGCTTGAACACTGAAGCTTTCTTT.

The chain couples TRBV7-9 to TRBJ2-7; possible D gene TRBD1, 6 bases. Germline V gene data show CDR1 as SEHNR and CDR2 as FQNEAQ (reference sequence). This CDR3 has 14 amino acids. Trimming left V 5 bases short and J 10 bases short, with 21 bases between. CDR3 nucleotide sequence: TGTGCCAGCAGCCCTCAATTTGCAGGGGCTCCACAGTACTTC. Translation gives CASSPQFAGAPQYF. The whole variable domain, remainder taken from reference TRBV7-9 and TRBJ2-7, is DTGVSQNPRHKITKRGQNVTFRCDPISEHNRLYWYRQTLGQGPEFLTYFQNEAQLEKSRLLSDRFSAERPKGSFSTLEIQRTEQGDSAMYLCASSPQFAGAPQYFGPGTRLTVT.

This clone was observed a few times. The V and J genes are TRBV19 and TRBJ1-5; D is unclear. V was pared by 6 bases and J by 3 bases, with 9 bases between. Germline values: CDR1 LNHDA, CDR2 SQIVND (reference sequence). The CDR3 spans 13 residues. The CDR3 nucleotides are TGTGCCAGTAGCCTAGCGATCAATCAGCCCCAGCATTTT. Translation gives CASSLAINQPQHF.

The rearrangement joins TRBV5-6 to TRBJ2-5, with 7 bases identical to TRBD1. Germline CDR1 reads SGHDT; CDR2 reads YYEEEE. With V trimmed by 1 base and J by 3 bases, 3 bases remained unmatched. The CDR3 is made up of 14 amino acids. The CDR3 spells CASSLTGAKETQYF. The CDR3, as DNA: TGTGCCAGCAGCTTGACAGGGGCAAAAGAGACCCAGTACTTC.

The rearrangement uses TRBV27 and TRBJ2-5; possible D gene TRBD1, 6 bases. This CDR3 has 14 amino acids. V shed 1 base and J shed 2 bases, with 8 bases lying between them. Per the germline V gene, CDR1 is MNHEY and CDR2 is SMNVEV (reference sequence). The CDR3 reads CASSLWGQQETQYF. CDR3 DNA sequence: TGTGCCAGCAGTTTATGGGGACAACAAGAGACCCAGTACTTC.

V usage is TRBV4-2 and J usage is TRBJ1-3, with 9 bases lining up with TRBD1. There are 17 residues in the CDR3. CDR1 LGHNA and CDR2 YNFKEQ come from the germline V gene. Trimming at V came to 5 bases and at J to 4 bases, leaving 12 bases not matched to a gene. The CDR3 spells CASSSGQGGSRGNTIYF. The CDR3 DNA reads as TGTGCCAGCAGCTCGGGACAGGGTGGAAGTAGGGGAAACACCATATATTTT.